This entry lists 27 T cell receptor beta chains sequenced from one sample in a study of T cell repertoires in cytomegalovirus infection. TCRdb ran MiXCR on the reads and lists one entry per CDR3 protein. The sample consists of fewer than 700,000 distinct CDR3 sequences, more than 20% of them appearing once. Sequencing was performed on CD8+ T cells from PBMCs. The receptors come from a human donor in good health (CMV status not recorded). Some clones in this sample may be carry-over from other donors' samples.

The chain carries TRBV13 and TRBJ2-7; 8 nucleotides line up with TRBD1. The CDR3 contains 15 residues. V shed 5 bases and J 3 bases; nucleotides not matched to a gene: 9. The germline gives CDR1 PRHDT, CDR2 FYEKMQ (reference sequence). CDR3 residues: CASSHLGQGSYEQYF. CDR3 coding DNA: TGTGCCAGCAGCCATCTAGGACAGGGAAGCTACGAGCAGTACTTC.

This chain links TRBV6-2 or TRBV6-3 with TRBJ2-5; D is possibly TRBD1 (6 bases). There are 15 residues in the CDR3. V was clipped by 5 bases and J by 4 bases, with 17 bases between them. Germline values: CDR1 MNHEY, CDR2 SVGEGT. The CDR3 DNA follows: TGTGCCAGCAGTCCCGTTTCAGGGGAACGAGAGACCCAGTACTTC. Protein: CASSPVSGERETQYF.

In this sample, this clonotype turned up a few times. The J gene is TRBJ2-5, the V gene TRBV6-2 or TRBV6-3; TRBD2 matches at 8 bases. Germline-derived CDR1 and CDR2 are MNHEY and SVGEGT. J was trimmed by 5 bases and V by 4 bases; bases with no gene match: 6. The CDR3 is 14 residues long. CDR3 sequence (DNA): TGTGCCAGCAGTTCGGTCCAGCGGGAGGAGACCCAGTACTTC. Residues: CASSSVQREETQYF.

This clonotype was counted at least ten times. J is TRBJ2-6 and V is TRBV5-5, with D hard to call. CDR1 and CDR2 from the germline V gene are SGHKS and YYEKEE (reference sequence). Trimming removed 1 base from V and 3 bases from J, with 14 bases in between. The CDR3 is made up of 17 amino acids. Written as DNA, the CDR3 is TGTGCCAGCAGCTTGAGATCGGCTTCGGGTGGGGCCAACGTCCTGACTTTC. It translates to CASSLRSASGGANVLTF.

This clonotype was picked up a small number of times. The CDR3 DNA follows: TGCAGCGTCGGGACTAGCACAGATACGCAGTATTTT. Translated, it gives CSVGTSTDTQYF. This chain uses TRBV29-1 with TRBJ2-3, with D perhaps TRBD2 (6 bases). Germline V gene sequence: CDR1 SQVTM, CDR2 ANQGSEA. This CDR3 has 12 residues. The V and J ends lost 6 bases and 0 bases respectively, with 7 bases between them.

This clonotype has a count of ten or more. V usage is TRBV7-6 and J usage is TRBJ1-1; D uncertain. The CDR3 is made up of 14 amino acids. Trimming took 5 bases from V and 8 from J, leaving 18 bases between them. In germline, CDR1 is SGHVS, CDR2 FNYEAQ. The CDR3 DNA reads as TGTGCCAGCAGCCCGCTGTCGGCCGGCCCGGAAGCTTTCTTT. Translating it yields CASSPLSAGPEAFF.

As regards this clonotype: Sequence at one end of the junction differs from germline and may be a read error. V gene TRBV7-7 combines with J gene TRBJ2-5, with D hard to call. The CDR3 is 13 residues long. CDR1 and CDR2 from the germline V gene are SSHAT and FNYEAQ (reference sequence). CDR3 in DNA: TGTGCTAGCAGCCCACACGGCCAAGAGACCCAGTACTTC. Its translation is CASSPHGQETQYF.

This clonotype was counted many times. The genes are TRBV27 and TRBJ2-2; possible D gene TRBD2, 6 bases. Germline V gene sequence: CDR1 MNHEY, CDR2 SMNVEV (reference sequence). The CDR3 extends over 13 amino acids. V was pared by 6 bases and J by 4 bases, with 9 bases between. The CDR3 here is CASSFGGTGELFF. The CDR3 DNA follows: TGTGCCAGCAGCTTCGGGGGCACCGGGGAGCTGTTTTTT.

This clonotype was counted only a few times. The chain couples TRBV15 to TRBJ2-5, with 12 bases lining up with TRBD2. CDR3 length: 16 residues. Unmatched junction bases numbered 5, after V lost 1 base and J lost 5 bases. CDR1 is LNHNV and CDR2 is YYDKDF in the germline V gene (reference sequence). The CDR3, as DNA: TGTGCCACCAGCAGAGGACTAGCGGGGGCCGGGGAGACCCAGTACTTC. Protein: CATSRGLAGAGETQYF.

For this clonotype: This may come from a read error, since a much larger clone is one base off. V and J are TRBV12-3 or TRBV12-4 and TRBJ2-5; 7 bases are shared with TRBD1. The CDR3 consists of 12 residues. For the CDR3, the DNA is TGTGCCGGCAGTGAGGGGGCGTCGACCCAGTACTTC. The encoded protein is CAGSEGASTQYF.

The chain uses TRBV28 and TRBJ2-7, with TRBD2 as a possible D gene (5 bases). Germline CDR1 and CDR2: MDHEN and SYDVKM. CDR3 length: 14 amino acids. The CDR3 DNA sequence: TGTGTCAGCAGTTCCCTGGGCGGGTTCTACGAGCAGTACGTC. Translation gives CVSSSLGGFYEQYV.

This clonotype was seen many times. The chain links TRBV7-6 to TRBJ2-5, with 15 bases lining up with TRBD2. The CDR3 is 17 residues long. Germline CDR1 is SGHVS and CDR2 is FNYEAQ. The junction had 2 bases not matched to a gene; V was cut back by 1 base and J by 2 bases. As DNA, the CDR3 is TGTGCCAGCAGCTTAGGGACTAGCGGGGGGGATCAAGAGACCCAGTACTTC. Protein: CASSLGTSGGDQETQYF.

The CDR3: CSVWTGKSYTF. The CDR3 bases are TGCAGCGTTTGGACCGGCAAGAGCTACACCTTC. The chain has TRBV29-1 and TRBJ1-2; D uncertain. Trimming took 5 bases from V and 9 from J, leaving 13 bases between them. Germline CDR1 is SQVTM and CDR2 is ANQGSEA. CDR3 size: 11 residues.

The chain has TRBV27 and TRBJ2-3; the match to TRBD1 covers 8 bases. Per the germline V gene, CDR1 is MNHEY and CDR2 is SMNVEV (reference sequence). This CDR3 region has 13 residues. V shed 6 bases, J shed 6 bases, and the junction held 5 bases outside the gene matches. The CDR3 DNA reads as TGTGCCAGCAGGGCAGGGGGCAGGGATACGCAGTATTTT. Encoded protein: CASRAGGRDTQYF.

The chain uses TRBV7-9 and TRBJ2-2; perhaps TRBD2 as D (6 bases). Per germline, CDR1 SEHNR and CDR2 FQNEAQ (reference sequence). The CDR3 runs 16 residues. V was clipped by 3 bases and J by 7 bases, with 18 bases between them. The CDR3 here is CASSFRRDFPDGELFF. The DNA of the CDR3 is TGTGCCAGCAGCTTTCGGAGGGACTTCCCTGACGGGGAGCTGTTTTTT.

This clonotype was seen more than once but under ten times. The gene calls are TRBV6-2 or TRBV6-3 and TRBJ2-7; possibly TRBD1 for D (5 bases). The V gene lost 5 bases and the J gene lost 2 bases, with 7 bases spanning the gap. In germline, CDR1 is MNHEY, CDR2 SVGEGT. The CDR3 is 12 residues long. The CDR3 DNA reads as TGTGCCAGCAGTGGGGCAGCCTACGAGCAGTACGTC. Translated, it gives CASSGAAYEQYV.

The chain joins TRBV29-1 to TRBJ2-3; 8 bases are shared with TRBD2. V was pared by 4 bases and J by 4 bases, with 7 bases of the junction left unmatched. This CDR3 is built from 14 residues. CDR1 SQVTM and CDR2 ANQGSEA come from the germline V gene. CDR3 nucleotides: TGCAGCGTTGTACCGGGACTAGAAGCAGATACGCAGTATTTT. The encoded protein is CSVVPGLEADTQYF.

The J gene is TRBJ2-4, the V gene TRBV6-6; 8 nucleotides agree with TRBD2. The CDR3 loop spans 16 amino acids. Trimming cost V 0 bases and J 6 bases; bases outside gene matches: 7. Germline assignment: CDR1 MNHNY and CDR2 SVGAGI (reference sequence). As DNA, the CDR3 is TGTGCCAGCAGTTACTCGATGTTAGCGGGGACAAACATTCAGTACTTC. Translation gives CASSYSMLAGTNIQYF.

The chain has TRBV7-9 and TRBJ1-1, with 9 positions matching TRBD1. Losses at the gene ends were 3 bases for V and 3 bases for J; bases not matched to a gene: 8. The CDR3 runs 16 residues. Germline assignment: CDR1 SEHNR and CDR2 FQNEAQ (reference sequence). As DNA, the CDR3 is TGTGCCAGCAGCTTCCTACAGGGGGCGCGGTACACTGAAGCTTTCTTT. The encoded protein is CASSFLQGARYTEAFF.

The chain carries TRBV29-1 and TRBJ2-2; TRBD1 agrees at 9 bases. CDR1 is SQVTM, CDR2 ANQGSEA, per germline. V shed 5 bases, J shed 0 bases, and the junction held 4 bases outside the gene matches. There are 15 residues in the CDR3. The CDR3 region is CSVPGQGPNTGELFF. CDR3 in DNA: TGCAGCGTTCCGGGACAGGGTCCGAACACCGGGGAGCTGTTTTTT.

The table lists this clonotype with a few counts. V and J are TRBV2 and TRBJ2-1, with TRBD2 matching 11 bases. Germline V gene sequence: CDR1 SNHLY, CDR2 FYNNEI. V lost 2 bases to trimming and J lost 9 bases; unmatched junction nucleotides: 6. The CDR3 contains 15 residues. The CDR3 here is CASSEISGGDFEQFF. DNA of the CDR3: TGTGCCAGCAGTGAAATTAGCGGGGGGGACTTTGAGCAGTTCTTC.

This clonotype was seen only a few times. CDR3 loop: CASSLVGDRGPLTEAFF. The CDR3 coding sequence is TGTGCCAGCAGTTTAGTAGGGGACAGGGGGCCCCTGACTGAAGCTTTCTTT. This chain links TRBV6-2 or TRBV6-3 with TRBJ1-1, with 12 bases lining up with TRBD1. The CDR3 is 17 amino acids. CDR1 is MNHEY and CDR2 is SVGEGT in the germline V gene. The V segment lost 4 bases and the J segment 5 bases; nucleotides outside the gene matches: 11.

The chain recombines TRBV20-1 with TRBJ1-5; D unresolved. This CDR3 contains 15 residues. Germline CDR1 DFQATT, CDR2 SNEGSKA (reference sequence). V lost 4 bases and J lost 5, with 18 bases in between. CDR3 residues: CSATALGYSDQPQHF. In DNA form, the CDR3 reads TGCAGTGCTACAGCCCTTGGGTACAGCGATCAGCCCCAGCATTTT.

This chain joins TRBV11-2 and TRBJ2-7; D unclear. This CDR3 contains 13 residues. CDR1 is SGHAT, CDR2 FQNNGV, per germline. The germline V and J ends were trimmed by 5 bases and 7 bases, with 15 bases remaining between them. CDR3 region: CASSLGSGREQYF. For the CDR3, the DNA is TGTGCCAGCAGCCTCGGGTCGGGTAGGGAGCAGTACTTC.

The table lists this clonotype with a few counts. The J gene is TRBJ1-1, the V gene TRBV7-9; maybe TRBD1 (5 bases). The germline V and J ends were trimmed by 7 bases and 2 bases, with 17 bases remaining between them. The CDR3 sequence is 15 residues long. The germline V gene encodes CDR1 SEHNR and CDR2 FQNEAQ (reference sequence). The CDR3 DNA is TGTGCCAGCACCCACTTGGGGGGGGGAAACACTGAAGCTTTCTTT. Translating gives CASTHLGGGNTEAFF.

This clonotype was seen a few times. The chain carries TRBV2 and TRBJ1-1, with D unresolved. The CDR3 spans 13 residues. CDR1 and CDR2 from the germline V gene are SNHLY and FYNNEI. Between the trimmed V and J ends, which lost 6 bases and 3 bases, there was a span of 11 bases. The CDR3 protein is CASSLNSYTEAFF. The DNA of the CDR3 is TGTGCCAGCAGCCTCAACTCTTACACTGAAGCTTTCTTT.

A note on this clonotype: A read error may be the cause here, since a much bigger clone is one base away. The chain has TRBV7-6 and TRBJ2-7, with D uncertain. CDR3 length: 13 residues. Germline CDR1 is SGHVS and CDR2 is FNYEAQ. Written as DNA, the CDR3 is TGTGTCAGCAGCTTAGAGGACGGCTACGAGCAGTACTTC. Translated: CVSSLEDGYEQYF.